This TCR beta chain comes out of a study of Ad26.COV2.S vaccination and SARS-CoV-2 variants. In the study overall: Donor joined the COV1001 Ad26.COV2.S trial arm.

General observations from the study: Researchers cautioned that TCR breadth and depth analyses may have underestimated total T cell responses. Substantial breadth in spike-specific CD8+ and CD4+ T cell responses was reportedly seen after vaccination.

The treatment: some 20 received Ad26.COV2.S at low or high dose, single or two shots; about 5 received placebo; per-sample allocation not given. The study sampled participants on day 63 after the first vaccine or placebo injection. Generated by immunoSEQ multiplex PCR, the TCRdb table keeps only in-frame clones and is missing some. The sample has about 350,000 clones; 88% are singletons. On this clone: Its target is unknown.

The source material was peripheral blood, sampled in a trial of Ad26.COV2.S vaccine versus placebo. The sequence was collected from a person aged 18 to 65 who received the Ad26.COV2.S COVID-19 vaccine or a placebo.

CDR3 bases: TGTGCCAGCAGTGAAGACGGGCGAGCCACCATATATTTT. It codes for CASSEDGRATIYF. This rearrangement joins TRBV6-1 to TRBJ1-3; D not resolved. The CDR3 contains 13 residues. The germline CDR1 and CDR2 sequences are MNHNS and SASEGT. Trimming stripped 1 base from V and 9 bases from J, with 10 bases between.